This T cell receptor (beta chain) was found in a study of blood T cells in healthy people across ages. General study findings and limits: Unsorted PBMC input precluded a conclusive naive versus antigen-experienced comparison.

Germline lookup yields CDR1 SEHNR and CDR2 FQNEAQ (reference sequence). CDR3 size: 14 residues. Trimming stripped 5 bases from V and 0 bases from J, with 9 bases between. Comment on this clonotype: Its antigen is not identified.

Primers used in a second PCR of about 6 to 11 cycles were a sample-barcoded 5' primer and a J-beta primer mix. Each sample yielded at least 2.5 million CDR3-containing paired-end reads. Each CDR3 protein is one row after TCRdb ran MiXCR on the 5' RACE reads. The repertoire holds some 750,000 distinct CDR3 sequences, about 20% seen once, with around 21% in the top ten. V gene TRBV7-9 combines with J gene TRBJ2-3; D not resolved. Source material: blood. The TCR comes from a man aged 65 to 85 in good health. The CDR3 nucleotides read TGTGCCAGCAGCCCGCCCTATAGCACAGATACGCAGTATTTT. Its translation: CASSPPYSTDTQYF.